The clone carrying this T cell receptor (beta chain) was picked up many times. Its antigen is as yet unknown. Germline values: CDR1 MNHNS, CDR2 SASEGT. This CDR3 comprises 14 residues. The V gene lost 8 bases and the J gene lost 5 bases, with 18 bases spanning the gap. The investigators amplified TCR beta CDR3 regions from RNA transcripts. Researchers ran a first-round RT-PCR on the TCR CDR3 using the HTBI primer set. One entry per CDR3 protein results from TCRdb running MiXCR on the multiplex PCR reads. The table has about 380,000 distinct CDR3 sequences, roughly 14% seen once; the top ten hold about 20%. The data stem from a study of T cells in Graves' hyperthyroidism and ophthalmopathy. General observations from the study: Blood samples included most of the expanded thyroid clonotypes exceeding 0.001.

The receptor was isolated from a woman in her twenties or thirties with Graves' ophthalmopathy. The chain employs TRBV6-1 and TRBJ2-5; D could derive from TRBD1 or TRBD2 (5 bases each). Material for sequencing was blood. For the CDR3, the DNA is TGTGCCAGCGGGACGCCCAGCTTTGGCGAGACCCAGTACTTC. Its protein is CASGTPSFGETQYF.